This T cell receptor (beta chain) derives from a study of T cell changes during pregnancy in multiple sclerosis. TCRdb keeps only in-frame clones here, not all; method: immunoSEQ multiplex PCR. The sample holds about 79,000 clones, around 93% seen once. V gave up 4 bases and J gave up 5 bases, with 11 bases separating them. The CDR3 is 13 residues long. Germline assignment: CDR1 SGHAT and CDR2 FQNNGV. This rearrangement joins TRBV11-2 to TRBJ1-2, with D possibly TRBD1 on 6 matching bases. Source: peripheral blood, taken in the second trimester of pregnancy. The TCR originated in a female donor in good health, enrolled as a control in a pregnancy study. CDR3 nucleotides: TGTGCCAGCAGCTCAGGGGTCCGTTATGGCTACACCTTC. Translating it yields CASSSGVRYGYTF.